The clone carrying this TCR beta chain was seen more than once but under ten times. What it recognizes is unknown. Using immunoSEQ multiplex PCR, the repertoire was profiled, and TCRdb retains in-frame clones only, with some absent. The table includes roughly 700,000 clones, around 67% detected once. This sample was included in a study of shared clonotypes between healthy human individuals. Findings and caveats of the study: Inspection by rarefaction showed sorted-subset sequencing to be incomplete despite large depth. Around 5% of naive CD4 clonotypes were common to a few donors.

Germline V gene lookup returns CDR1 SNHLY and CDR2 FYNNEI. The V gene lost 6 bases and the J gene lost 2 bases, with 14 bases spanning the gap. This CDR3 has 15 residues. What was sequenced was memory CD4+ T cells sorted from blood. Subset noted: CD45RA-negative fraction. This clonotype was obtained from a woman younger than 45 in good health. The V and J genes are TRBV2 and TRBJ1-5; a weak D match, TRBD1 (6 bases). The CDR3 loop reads CASSPTGRGNQPQHF. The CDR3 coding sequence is TGTGCCAGCAGCCCGACAGGACGGGGCAATCAGCCCCAGCATTTT.